The 27 T cell receptor beta chains below come from one sample, sequenced in a study of blood T cells in healthy people across ages. Together with a sample-barcoded 5' primer, a J-beta primer mix was included in a second PCR lasting 7 to 11 cycles. TCRdb processed the 5' RACE reads anew with MiXCR; each CDR3 protein has one entry. The sample holds around 1,600,000 distinct CDR3 sequences, approximately 39% seen once. Material for sequencing was blood. Receptors were obtained from a woman aged 18-35 years in good health.

The V and J genes are TRBV12-3 or TRBV12-4 and TRBJ2-7, with D possibly being TRBD1 or TRBD2 (6 bases each). The CDR3 extends over 12 amino acids. V was trimmed by 3 bases and J by 9 bases, leaving 12 bases between them. For the CDR3, the DNA is TGTGCCAGCAGTTTTTTGGGGGGCGGGCAGTACTTC. It yields the protein CASSFLGGGQYF.

The chain joins TRBV24-1 to TRBJ2-3; D may be TRBD2 (7 bases). The germline CDR1 and CDR2 sequences are KGHDR and SFDVKD. Between the trimmed V and J ends, which lost 5 bases and 2 bases, there was a span of 28 bases. There are 20 residues in the CDR3. The CDR3 protein is CATSGFPGPSPGGATDTQYF. The CDR3 DNA sequence: TGTGCCACCAGTGGCTTTCCCGGGCCTTCTCCTGGGGGGGCCACAGATACGCAGTATTTT.

This rearrangement joins TRBV7-2 to TRBJ1-1; D call uncertain. V was cut by 5 bases and J by 5 bases, with 18 bases left in between. This CDR3 is 15 amino acids long. Germline CDR1 reads SGHTA; CDR2 reads FQGNSA. CDR3 bases: TGTGCCAGCAGCATAGAATTCTCGGGTCGGACTGAAGCTTTCTTT. Its protein is CASSIEFSGRTEAFF. Together with reference TRBV7-2 and TRBJ1-1, the CDR3 gives the full variable domain: GAGVSQSPSNKVTEKGKDVELRCDPISGHTALYWYRQSLGQGLEFLIYFQGNSAPDKSGLPSDRFSAERTGGSVSTLTIQRTQQEDSAVYLCASSIEFSGRTEAFFGQGTRLTVV.

This clonotype was counted a few times. The V and J genes are TRBV10-3 and TRBJ1-4, with D unclear. Trimming removed 4 bases at V and 5 bases at J, with 14 bases between. Germline V gene lookup returns CDR1 ENHRY and CDR2 SYGVKD. CDR3 length equals 15 residues. This CDR3 is CAISGGVGGNEKLFF. CDR3 in DNA: TGTGCCATCAGTGGGGGTGTAGGAGGGAATGAAAAACTGTTTTTT.

This clonotype has only a few counts. The chain is built from TRBV4-3 and TRBJ1-1, with D unresolved. V dropped 4 bases and J dropped 0 bases, with 9 bases sitting between them. Germline CDR1 and CDR2: LGHNA and YSLEER. CDR3 length equals 14 residues. CDR3 in amino acids: CASSRASMNTEAFF. In nucleotides, the CDR3 is TGCGCCAGCAGCCGGGCCAGTATGAACACTGAAGCTTTCTTT.

The V gene is TRBV3-1, the J gene TRBJ1-1; 7 bases are shared with TRBD1. The germline CDR1 and CDR2 sequences are LGHDT and YNNKEL (reference sequence). The CDR3 consists of 13 residues. J was trimmed by 11 bases and V by 1 base; bases with no gene match: 7. The CDR3 DNA reads TGTGCCAGCAGCCAAGCAGGGGGACAACGGGCTTTCTTT. It translates to CASSQAGGQRAFF.

This clonotype appeared a few times. The V call is TRBV3-1, the J call TRBJ2-1; D might be TRBD2 (6 bases). This CDR3 region has 16 residues. The ends were cut back, 3 bases at V and 0 bases at J, with 12 bases in the middle. Looked up from germline, CDR1 is LGHDT and CDR2 is YNNKEL (reference sequence). In nucleotides, the CDR3 is TGTGCCAGCAGCCAGGGGACTTTGAGCTCCTACAATGAGCAGTTCTTC. This codes for CASSQGTLSSYNEQFF.

CDR3 nucleotide sequence: TGTGCCAGCAGCTCATCAACAGGGGTCAACACTGAAGCTTTCTTT. As protein: CASSSSTGVNTEAFF. The chain couples TRBV7-2 to TRBJ1-1, with 7 nucleotides matching TRBD1. V shed 4 bases, J shed 2 bases, and the junction held 7 bases outside the gene matches. The CDR3 runs 15 residues. Looked up from germline, CDR1 is SGHTA and CDR2 is FQGNSA.

This clonotype appeared a few times. J is TRBJ1-2 and V is TRBV29-1; 11 bases are a match to TRBD1. Germline CDR1 and CDR2: SQVTM and ANQGSEA. The CDR3 runs to 14 residues. Trimming took 6 bases from V and 4 from J; bases not matched to a gene: 7. DNA of the CDR3: TGCAGCGTGGAGGACAGGGGGCGGTTCTATGGCTACACCTTC. It translates to CSVEDRGRFYGYTF.

DNA of the CDR3: TGTGCCAGCAGTACTGGCGGGATAGGGGCTTACGAGCAGTACTTC. Protein sequence: CASSTGGIGAYEQYF. V and J are TRBV6-6 and TRBJ2-4, with D possibly TRBD2 on 6 matching bases. The J call is uncertain, as TRBJ2-7 better fits the DNA end. The CDR3 covers 15 residues. The germline V gene has CDR1 MNHNY and CDR2 SVGAGI (reference sequence).

The CDR3 protein is CSAPVAGGPHNEQFF. The CDR3 coding sequence is TGCAGTGCTCCGGTAGCGGGGGGGCCCCACAATGAGCAGTTCTTC. This chain connects TRBV20-1 to TRBJ2-1; 11 nucleotides line up with TRBD2. Trimming took 5 bases from V and 5 from J; bases not matched to a gene: 8. CDR1 DFQATT and CDR2 SNEGSKA come from the germline V gene (reference sequence). CDR3 length equals 15 residues.

The genes are TRBV20-1 and TRBJ1-2; 7 bases align to TRBD1. V shed 6 bases, J shed 8 bases, and the junction held 15 bases outside the gene matches. Germline CDR1 DFQATT, CDR2 SNEGSKA (reference sequence). There are 14 residues in the CDR3. CDR3 coding DNA: TGCAGTGCCTATCAAACAGGGGAAGGCGGAGGCTACACCTTC. It translates to CSAYQTGEGGGYTF.

V is TRBV7-2 and J is TRBJ2-3; D might be TRBD2 (5 bases). Germline values: CDR1 SGHTA, CDR2 FQGNSA. Between the trimmed V and J ends, which lost 4 bases and 3 bases, there was a span of 14 bases. The CDR3 runs 15 residues. CDR3 nucleotide sequence: TGTGCCAGCAGCTCCCGAGGCCGGAGGACAGATACGCAGTATTTT. It specifies CASSSRGRRTDTQYF.

The rearrangement links TRBV6-5 to TRBJ2-7; D may be TRBD2 (5 bases). V was pared by 2 bases and J by 3 bases, with 14 bases between. The CDR3 loop spans 15 amino acids. Per germline, CDR1 MNHEY and CDR2 SVGAGI. The CDR3 DNA reads as TGTGCCAGCAGTTACAGTGGGGAGAGGATCTACGAGCAGTACTTC. Amino acid sequence: CASSYSGERIYEQYF.

This clonotype was recorded a few times. The chain joins TRBV4-1 to TRBJ2-7, with no clear D. Trimming shortened V by 4 bases and J by 0 bases, and 13 bases separated the two germline ends. Germline V gives CDR1 MGHRA, CDR2 YSYEKL. The length of the CDR3 is 15 residues. The CDR3 nucleotides read TGCGCCAGCAGCCCCGTACCTATAAGCTCCTACGAGCAGTACTTC. Translated: CASSPVPISSYEQYF.

The genes are TRBV6-5 and TRBJ2-1; D might be TRBD2 (5 bases). CDR3 length: 16 amino acids. The V end was cut by 6 bases, the J end by 1 base, with 16 bases between. Germline V gene lookup returns CDR1 MNHEY and CDR2 SVGAGI. In nucleotides, the CDR3 is TGTGCCAGCAGACTCCTAACGGGGTCATCCTACAATGAGCAGTTCTTC. Its protein product is CASRLLTGSSYNEQFF.

This clonotype was observed at least ten times. This chain joins TRBV4-3 and TRBJ2-5; possible D gene TRBD2, 6 bases. The CDR3 consists of 16 residues. The germline V and J ends were trimmed by 0 bases and 3 bases, with 14 bases remaining between them. The germline CDR1 and CDR2 sequences are LGHNA and YSLEER. The CDR3 loop is CASSQDLGTFKETQYF. The CDR3 nucleotides read TGCGCCAGCAGCCAAGATCTAGGGACTTTCAAAGAGACCCAGTACTTC.

The genes are TRBV30 and TRBJ2-7; TRBD2 matches at 7 bases. This CDR3 is 12 amino acids long. CDR1 is GTSNPN and CDR2 is SVGIG in the germline V gene (reference sequence). J was trimmed by 2 bases and V by 3 bases; bases with no gene match: 1. The CDR3 here is CAWRGGTYEQYF. The CDR3 bases are TGTGCCTGGAGGGGGGGGACCTACGAGCAGTACTTC.

The rearrangement uses TRBV4-1 and TRBJ1-4; tentatively, D is TRBD1 (6 bases). Germline V gene lookup returns CDR1 MGHRA and CDR2 YSYEKL. The CDR3 consists of 17 residues. The V end lost 0 bases, the J end lost 3 bases, and 14 bases lay between the germline ends. This CDR3 reads CASSQDGGGRSNEKLFF. CDR3 sequence (DNA): TGCGCCAGCAGCCAAGACGGCGGGGGGCGGTCTAATGAAAAACTGTTTTTT.

This clonotype is a singleton in its sample. The genes are TRBV29-1 and TRBJ2-4, with TRBD1 matching 10 bases. The DNA matches TRBJ2-7 better at its end, which makes the J call doubtful. Germline assignment: CDR1 SQVTM and CDR2 ANQGSEA. The CDR3 has 12 amino acids. The CDR3 DNA reads as TGCAGCGGCAGGGACAGGGGCCACGAGCAGTACTTC. This sequence encodes CSGRDRGHEQYF.

The genes are TRBV10-3 and TRBJ2-3, with D maybe TRBD2 (7 bases). This CDR3 spans 15 amino acids. The V gene lost 3 bases and the J gene lost 5 bases, with 15 bases spanning the gap. Germline CDR1 reads ENHRY; CDR2 reads SYGVKD. The CDR3, as DNA: TGTGCCATCAGTGATGGGGGCGGGGGCCTAGATACGCAGTATTTT. Its protein product is CAISDGGGGLDTQYF.

The V and J genes are TRBV6-2 or TRBV6-3 and TRBJ1-2; no firm D call. The V gene's germline CDR1 is MNHEY and CDR2 SVGEGT. The CDR3 consists of 13 residues. The V and J ends lost 4 bases and 4 bases respectively, with 10 bases between them. The CDR3, as DNA: TGTGCCAGCAGTTCCAGCGATTTCTATGGCTACACCTTC. Its protein product is CASSSSDFYGYTF.

This chain's CDR3 is CSARVAGGGQGIQPQHF. CDR3 coding DNA: TGCAGTGCTAGAGTTGCGGGGGGAGGACAGGGAATTCAGCCCCAGCATTTT. The chain couples TRBV20-1 to TRBJ1-5, with 8 bases fitting TRBD1. V shed 1 base and J 6 bases; nucleotides not matched to a gene: 14. Germline assignment: CDR1 DFQATT and CDR2 SNEGSKA (reference sequence). The CDR3 runs to 17 residues.

The rearrangement links TRBV30 to TRBJ1-2, with a tentative D call TRBD1 (5 bases). This CDR3 region has 13 residues. The V and J ends lost 2 bases and 4 bases respectively, with 11 bases between them. Germline-derived CDR1 and CDR2 are GTSNPN and SVGIG (reference sequence). The CDR3 loop reads CAWSRDRPYGYTF. CDR3 sequence (DNA): TGTGCCTGGAGTAGGGACCGCCCCTATGGCTACACCTTC. The whole variable domain, filled in from reference TRBV30 and TRBJ1-2, reads SQTIHQWPATLVQPVGSPLSLECTVEGTSNPNLYWYRQAAGRGLQLLFYSVGIGQISSEVPQNLSASRPQDRQFILSSKKLLLSDSGFYLCAWSRDRPYGYTFGSGTRLTVV.

The chain recombines TRBV12-3 or TRBV12-4 with TRBJ2-4; 15 bases map to TRBD2. The DNA matches TRBJ2-7 better at its end, which makes the J call doubtful. The CDR3 length is 17 residues. This chain's CDR3 is CASSIGLAGGLGYEQYF. The CDR3 region has the DNA TGTGCCAGCAGTATCGGACTAGCGGGAGGGTTAGGATACGAGCAGTACTTC.

The rearrangement joins TRBV21-1 to TRBJ1-1; TRBD1 is the table's D call and was not checked against the DNA. TRBV21-1 has pseudogene status. The CDR3 is 16 residues long. In DNA, the CDR3 is TGTGCCAGCAGCATAGCCGACCACAGGGGCTGCACTGAAGCTTTCTTT. It specifies CASSIADHRGCTEAFF.

There are a few counts of this clonotype. The chain is built from TRBV20-1 and TRBJ2-3; D gene ambiguous. The CDR3 contains 12 residues. From germline, CDR1 is DFQATT and CDR2 SNEGSKA (reference sequence). Trimming took 7 bases from V and 2 from J, leaving 10 bases between them. DNA for the CDR3: TGCAGTGTGAGATTACTCACAGATACGCAGTATTTT. This translates into CSVRLLTDTQYF.